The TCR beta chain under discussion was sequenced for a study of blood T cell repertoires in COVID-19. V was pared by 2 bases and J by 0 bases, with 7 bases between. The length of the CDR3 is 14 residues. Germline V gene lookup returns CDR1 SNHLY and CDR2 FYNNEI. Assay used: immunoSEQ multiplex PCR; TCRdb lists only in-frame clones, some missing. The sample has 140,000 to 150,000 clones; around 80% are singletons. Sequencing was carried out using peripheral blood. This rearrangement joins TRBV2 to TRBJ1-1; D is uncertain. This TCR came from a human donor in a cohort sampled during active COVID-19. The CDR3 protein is CASSENRMNTEAFF. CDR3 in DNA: TGTGCCAGCAGTGAAAACAGAATGAACACTGAAGCTTTCTTT. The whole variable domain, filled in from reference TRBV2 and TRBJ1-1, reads EPEVTQTPSHQVTQMGQEVILRCVPISNHLYFYWYRQILGQKVEFLVSFYNNEISEKSEIFDDQFSVERPDGSNFTLKIRSTKLEDSAMYFCASSENRMNTEAFFGQGTRLTVV.